This TCR beta chain was captured by sequencing in a study of T cell responses to AZD1222 COVID-19 vaccine. Study conclusions and caveats: Close to half of spike-specific TCRs reportedly recognize unmutated variant regions. Spike as a whole was targeted by vaccine-associated CD4 TCRs, dominant at 160-218 and 743-854. Most donors were white British, females outnumbered males, and clonal diversity was possibly underestimated.

Generated by immunoSEQ multiplex PCR, the TCRdb table keeps only in-frame clones and is missing some. Here the sample spans around 15,000 clones, about four fifths being singletons. Remarks on this clone: The antigen is not known.

The starting material was peripheral blood, obtained 28 days after the second AZD1222 dose. This receptor was identified in an adult who received the AZD1222 COVID-19 vaccine.

This CDR3 is CASSARDRDEQYF. CDR3 bases: TGTGCCAGCAGCGCCCGAGACAGGGACGAGCAGTACTTC. The genes are TRBV7-2 and TRBJ2-7; 7 positions match TRBD1. The CDR3 is 13 residues long. J was trimmed by 5 bases and V by 5 bases; bases with no gene match: 6. CDR1 is SGHTA, CDR2 FQGNSA, per germline.